This note documents a single T cell receptor (beta chain) sequence. The CDR3 runs 13 residues. Trimming stripped 7 bases from V and 0 bases from J, with 9 bases between. Looked up from germline, CDR1 is MDHEN and CDR2 is SYDVKM. Repertoires were generated with immunoSEQ multiplex PCR, while TCRdb's copy carries only in-frame clones and drops some. The data show about 70,000 clones, 75% to 85% seen once. The data are from a study of T cell clones after liver transplantation. As for the study in general: In this trial, immunosuppression withdrawal was attempted within 2 years of liver transplant. At least one year of complete immunosuppression withdrawal without enzymes over twice normal defined tolerance.

V and J are TRBV28 and TRBJ2-5; D unclear. Sequencing was performed on CD4+ T cells from blood, taken 12 months after liver transplant. The sequence derives from a human patient who received a liver transplant. Some T cells may have come from the graft donor. The CDR3, as DNA: TGTGCCAGCAATCTACGGCACCAAGAGACCCAGTACTTC. Protein sequence: CASNLRHQETQYF.